This TCR beta chain emerged from a study of blood T cells in healthy people across ages. Primed by a sample-barcoded 5' primer and a J-beta primer mix, a second PCR proceeded for about 6 to 11 cycles. Each of the cDNA molecules was tagged by a template-switch adaptor with 12 random nucleotides. From the 5' RACE reads, TCRdb called clonotypes with MiXCR, one entry per CDR3 protein. The table includes approximately 1,700,000 distinct CDR3 sequences, approximately 40% detected once. Every donor gave around 10 milliliters of peripheral blood. Only one count was recorded for this clonotype. This CDR3 spans 15 amino acids. V dropped 5 bases and J dropped 1 base, with 13 bases sitting between them. CDR1 is MNHEY, CDR2 SVGAGI, per germline.

The chain has TRBV6-5 and TRBJ2-3, with D hard to call. Sequenced input: blood. The TCR was taken from a human donor in good health. CDR3 DNA sequence: TGTGCCAGCAGTCCGGGTGTTAGTGGCACAGATACGCAGTATTTT. Protein product: CASSPGVSGTDTQYF.